The next 25 T cell receptor beta chains were all read from a single sample in a study of blood T cell repertoires in COVID-19. TCRdb keeps only in-frame clones here, not all; method: immunoSEQ multiplex PCR. The sample contains more than 250,000 clones, roughly 84% of which appear only once. Sequenced input: peripheral blood. The receptor source for this set is a man between 45 and 60 years old with active or convalescent COVID-19.

V and J are TRBV7-9 and TRBJ1-2; no firm D call. The CDR3 is 12 amino acids. Germline V gene sequence: CDR1 SEHNR, CDR2 FQNEAQ (reference sequence). V lost 4 bases to trimming and J lost 4 bases, with 7 bases between them. The CDR3 region is CASSSGSYGYTF. CDR3 nucleotide sequence: TGTGCCAGCAGCTCCGGTTCCTATGGCTACACCTTC.

The chain joins TRBV5-1 to TRBJ2-3; 16 nucleotides agree with TRBD2. The germline V gene encodes CDR1 SGHRS and CDR2 YFSETQ. V was pared by 2 bases and J by 3 bases, with 6 bases of the junction left unmatched. This CDR3 region has 18 residues. The CDR3 DNA follows: TGCGCCAGCAGCTTAACGGGACTAGCGGGAGGGAGAACAGATACGCAGTATTTT. As protein: CASSLTGLAGGRTDTQYF. Combining the CDR3 with reference TRBV5-1 and TRBJ2-3 gives the whole variable domain KAGVTQTPRYLIKTRGQQVTLSCSPISGHRSVSWYQQTPGQGLQFLFEYFSETQRNKGNFPGRFSGRQFSNSRSEMNVSTLELGDSALYLCASSLTGLAGGRTDTQYFGPGTRLTVL.

V usage is TRBV5-1 and J usage is TRBJ2-1; no firm D call. The CDR3 totals 11 residues. Trimming pared 1 base from V and 10 bases from J, leaving 6 bases between. CDR1 is SGHRS, CDR2 YFSETQ, per germline. The CDR3 region is CASSLLREQFF. CDR3 nucleotide sequence: TGCGCCAGCAGCTTGCTACGGGAGCAGTTCTTC.

This chain connects TRBV27 to TRBJ2-1; 8 nucleotides match TRBD1. The CDR3 is 14 residues long. Germline CDR1 MNHEY, CDR2 SMNVEV (reference sequence). The ends lost 4 bases at V and 7 bases at J; junction bases unmatched: 6. The CDR3 loop reads CASSSWTGRNEQFF. The CDR3 bases are TGTGCCAGCAGTTCCTGGACAGGGAGGAATGAGCAGTTCTTC.

This chain connects TRBV24-1 to TRBJ1-2, with D unresolved. V shed 6 bases and J shed 8 bases, with 12 bases lying between them. The CDR3 is 12 amino acids. CDR1 KGHDR and CDR2 SFDVKD come from the germline V gene. CDR3 region: CATSPGLGGYTF. DNA of the CDR3: TGTGCCACCAGTCCCGGCCTAGGCGGCTACACCTTC.

V and J are TRBV7-9 and TRBJ1-4, with TRBD1 matching over 7 bases. The germline V gene has CDR1 SEHNR and CDR2 FQNEAQ (reference sequence). V shed 0 bases, J shed 0 bases, and the junction held 1 base outside the gene matches. CDR3 length: 16 amino acids. The CDR3 protein is CASSLATGATNEKLFF. DNA for the CDR3: TGTGCCAGCAGCTTAGCAACAGGGGCAACTAATGAAAAACTGTTTTTT.

The V call is TRBV10-3, the J call TRBJ1-5, with 7 bases lining up with TRBD1. V shed 7 bases and J 2 bases; nucleotides not matched to a gene: 2. Germline V gene sequence: CDR1 ENHRY, CDR2 SYGVKD. The CDR3 is made up of 13 amino acids. The CDR3: CAIKGAGNQPQHF. The CDR3 nucleotides are TGTGCCATCAAGGGGGCGGGCAATCAGCCCCAGCATTTT.

The chain links TRBV6-6 to TRBJ2-2, with 10 bases identical to TRBD2. J lost 5 bases, V lost 4 bases, and 4 bases had no gene match. Per the germline V gene, CDR1 is MNHNY and CDR2 is SVGAGI (reference sequence). The CDR3 is 15 residues long. The chain's CDR3 is CASSLSLAGTGELFF. In nucleotides, the CDR3 is TGTGCCAGCAGTTTGTCACTAGCGGGGACCGGGGAGCTGTTTTTT.

CDR3 sequence (DNA): TGTGCCAGTAGTATGAGGGATACTGAAGCTTTCTTT. Protein product: CASSMRDTEAFF. The chain recombines TRBV19 with TRBJ1-1; D is unclear. The germline V and J ends were trimmed by 3 bases and 5 bases, with 7 bases remaining between them. CDR3 size: 12 residues. CDR1 and CDR2 from the germline V gene are LNHDA and SQIVND (reference sequence).

This clone was seen a handful of times. Other DNA sequences in this sample translate to the same CDR3. The chain couples TRBV5-5 to TRBJ1-6; D gene ambiguous. Trimming took 0 bases from V and 6 from J, leaving 4 bases between them. This CDR3 contains 13 residues. CDR1 is SGHKS, CDR2 YYEKEE, per germline (reference sequence). Written as DNA, the CDR3 is TGTGCCAGCAGCTTGGTTCGTAATTCACCCCTCCACTTT. The encoded protein is CASSLVRNSPLHF.

The chain has TRBV29-1 and TRBJ2-2, with 11 bases matching TRBD2. V was clipped by 4 bases and J by 5 bases; unmatched bases: 0. From germline, CDR1 is SQVTM and CDR2 ANQGSEA. The CDR3 consists of 13 residues. This chain's CDR3 is CSVGTSGTGELFF. The CDR3 DNA reads TGCAGCGTTGGGACTAGCGGGACCGGGGAGCTGTTTTTT.

The chain is built from TRBV5-5 and TRBJ2-3; no clear D. Per germline, CDR1 SGHKS and CDR2 YYEKEE (reference sequence). The CDR3 is 12 amino acids. Trimming removed 5 bases from V and 5 bases from J, with 9 bases in between. CDR3 region: CASRAVGDTQYF. The CDR3 region has the DNA TGTGCCAGCAGAGCCGTCGGAGATACGCAGTATTTT.

In its sample, this clone was seen once. The chain carries TRBV7-8 and TRBJ1-5; possible D gene TRBD1, 5 bases. Germline CDR1 SGHVS, CDR2 FQNEAQ. Trimming pared 5 bases from V and 1 base from J, leaving 12 bases between. The CDR3 totals 15 residues. The CDR3 DNA sequence: TGTGCCAGCAGCCCTATGGGGGGGAGCAATCAGCCCCAGCATTTT. Protein: CASSPMGGSNQPQHF.

The chain is built from TRBV6-1 and TRBJ2-2; 9 bases fit TRBD1. V lost 4 bases and J lost 7; bases outside the gene matches: 10. The CDR3 is 16 residues long. Germline CDR1 reads MNHNS; CDR2 reads SASEGT. CDR3 residues: CASSVQGARLGGELFF. The CDR3 region has the DNA TGTGCCAGCAGTGTACAGGGGGCGAGGCTTGGCGGGGAGCTGTTTTTT.

This chain joins TRBV27 and TRBJ2-1, with TRBD1 matching over 10 bases. The CDR3 is 15 amino acids. Germline V lookup: CDR1 MNHEY, CDR2 SMNVEV (reference sequence). With 6 bases clipped from V and 8 bases from J, the junction kept 10 bases outside the gene matches. In DNA form, the CDR3 reads TGTGCCAGCAGCGGCGGGGACAGGGGTCTCGATGAGCAGTTCTTC. Translated: CASSGGDRGLDEQFF.

This clone was found once. The rearrangement uses TRBV11-2 and TRBJ1-6, with D unresolved. Germline V gives CDR1 SGHAT, CDR2 FQNNGV. The CDR3 runs 12 residues. The ends were cut back, 0 bases at V and 14 bases at J, with 8 bases in the middle. The CDR3 DNA sequence: TGTGCCAGCAGCTTAGAACGGGGAACCCTCCACTTT. It specifies CASSLERGTLHF.

J is TRBJ2-1 and V is TRBV7-3; 8 nucleotides align to TRBD1. With V trimmed by 3 bases and J by 9 bases, 4 bases remained unmatched. This CDR3 has 13 residues. Germline assignment: CDR1 SGHTA and CDR2 FQGTGA. The CDR3 nucleotides are TGTGCCAGCAGCTTCCAGGGGGCGGCTGAGCAGTTCTTC. Encoded protein: CASSFQGAAEQFF.

The J gene is TRBJ1-2, the V gene TRBV28; D uncertain. Germline V gene lookup returns CDR1 MDHEN and CDR2 SYDVKM. The CDR3 is made up of 13 amino acids. Trimming took 2 bases from V and 2 from J, leaving 6 bases between them. CDR3 loop: CASSLPQNYGYTF. The CDR3 bases are TGTGCCAGCAGTTTACCACAGAACTATGGCTACACCTTC.

The CDR3 reads CATSDFRQGDYGYTF. CDR3 sequence (DNA): TGTGCCACCAGTGATTTCCGACAGGGCGACTATGGCTACACCTTC. This chain connects TRBV24-1 to TRBJ1-2; 7 bases line up with TRBD1. Per germline, CDR1 KGHDR and CDR2 SFDVKD. The CDR3 has 15 amino acids. The junction had 4 bases not matched to a gene; V was cut back by 1 base and J by 3 bases.

J is TRBJ2-4 and V is TRBV2; 8 bases align to TRBD2. V gave up 3 bases and J gave up 11 bases; unmatched junction bases: 6. The CDR3 has 13 residues. The germline gives CDR1 SNHLY, CDR2 FYNNEI. The CDR3 DNA sequence: TGTGCCAGCAGTGACAGGGGACTAGGGCTTCAGTACTTC. Protein sequence: CASSDRGLGLQYF.

This clone has a handful of counts. This chain connects TRBV6-6 to TRBJ1-6, with 7 bases aligning to TRBD1. Trimming at V came to 7 bases and at J to 9 bases, leaving 15 bases not matched to a gene. Per germline, CDR1 MNHNY and CDR2 SVGAGI (reference sequence). This CDR3 has 16 amino acids. CDR3 sequence: CASILGQRLVGSPLHF. The DNA for the CDR3 is TGTGCCAGCATCCTGGGACAGCGCCTCGTGGGTTCACCCCTCCACTTT.

This clone was picked up a small number of times. This specimen includes other DNA sequences encoding the same CDR3. The chain joins TRBV6-5 to TRBJ1-2, with 8 positions matching TRBD1. This CDR3 contains 12 residues. V lost 6 bases, J lost 8 bases, and 5 bases stayed unmatched. Looked up from germline, CDR1 is MNHEY and CDR2 is SVGAGI. The CDR3 DNA reads as TGTGCCAGCAGCCCGACAGGGGCGGGCTACACCTTC. This sequence encodes CASSPTGAGYTF.

This rearrangement joins TRBV7-9 to TRBJ2-7; 8 positions agree with TRBD1. CDR1 SEHNR and CDR2 FQNEAQ come from the germline V gene (reference sequence). The CDR3 is 14 amino acids. V was pared by 3 bases and J by 5 bases, with 6 bases of the junction left unmatched. CDR3 amino acids: CASSFGQGFNEQYF. In DNA form, the CDR3 reads TGTGCCAGCAGCTTTGGACAGGGTTTTAACGAGCAGTACTTC.

A note on this clone: Other DNA sequences in this sample translate to the same CDR3. CDR3 loop: CASSTEYQETQYF. Written as DNA, the CDR3 is TGCGCCAGCAGTACAGAATACCAAGAGACCCAGTACTTC. This sequence joins TRBV5-1 and TRBJ2-5; no definite D call. Germline V gene data show CDR1 as SGHRS and CDR2 as YFSETQ. This CDR3 contains 13 residues. V was cut by 5 bases and J by 0 bases, with 8 bases left in between. Complete variable domain (other parts from reference TRBV5-1 and TRBJ2-5): KAGVTQTPRYLIKTRGQQVTLSCSPISGHRSVSWYQQTPGQGLQFLFEYFSETQRNKGNFPGRFSGRQFSNSRSEMNVSTLELGDSALYLCASSTEYQETQYFGPGTRLLVL.

V usage is TRBV4-3 and J usage is TRBJ1-5; D not resolved. The CDR3 runs to 13 residues. V lost 1 base to trimming and J lost 5 bases, with 6 bases between them. The germline V gene has CDR1 LGHNA and CDR2 YSLEER. Here the CDR3 reads CASSQARDQPQHF. The CDR3 bases are TGCGCCAGCAGCCAAGCACGGGATCAGCCCCAGCATTTT.